This T cell receptor beta chain was sequenced in a study of cytomegalovirus exposure and HLA in healthy donors. Unrecorded immune exposures were likely, despite nominal health at sampling. The PCR ran on 60 Vbeta and 13 Jbeta primers. Produced via immunoSEQ multiplex PCR; TCRdb's table is partial and in-frame only. The sample comprises about 100,000 clones, 75% to 90% of which are singletons, and 3% to 4% rests with the top ten. The CDR3 runs to 15 residues. Per the germline V gene, CDR1 is MNHEY and CDR2 is SVGAGI. With 5 bases clipped from V and 5 bases from J, the junction kept 11 bases outside the gene matches.

The chain joins TRBV6-5 to TRBJ1-1; the match to TRBD1 covers 7 bases. What was sequenced was PBMCs. The source of this sequence is a young man in good health and CMV-seronegative. The CDR3 DNA follows: TGTGCCAGCAGTCCCGGGACAGCCGGTCGGACTGAAGCTTTCTTT. It encodes CASSPGTAGRTEAFF.